The 16 T cell receptor beta chains below were found in one sample sequenced in a study of shared clonotypes between healthy human individuals. Libraries were prepared by immunoSEQ multiplex PCR; TCRdb keeps only in-frame clonotypes and omits some of them. Of a few million clones listed, around 90% are singletons. The sample comprised naive CD4+ T cells sorted from blood. Subset specified: CD45RA+ positively selected. These receptors were collected from a man aged 18 to 30 in good health.

The V and J genes are TRBV19 and TRBJ1-1; tentatively, D is TRBD1 (6 bases). V dropped 6 bases and J dropped 0 bases, with 17 bases sitting between them. CDR1 is LNHDA, CDR2 SQIVND, per germline (reference sequence). This CDR3 spans 16 amino acids. The CDR3 region is CASRNWTATMNTEAFF. The CDR3, as DNA: TGTGCCAGTAGAAACTGGACAGCGACTATGAACACTGAAGCTTTCTTT.

In DNA form, the CDR3 reads TGTGCCAGCAGGAAAGGGACTGTCGGAAACACCATATATTTT. Translating gives CASRKGTVGNTIYF. The chain links TRBV6-5 to TRBJ1-3, with a weak D call TRBD1 (5 bases). CDR1 and CDR2 (germline): MNHEY, SVGAGI. CDR3 size: 14 residues. Trimming pared 6 bases from V and 4 bases from J, leaving 13 bases between.

On this clone: This CDR3 is also generated by other DNA sequences in the sample. This chain uses TRBV19 with TRBJ2-2, with 7 bases identical to TRBD2. The V gene's germline CDR1 is LNHDA and CDR2 SQIVND (reference sequence). The CDR3 has 15 residues. V lost 3 bases to trimming and J lost 5 bases; unmatched junction nucleotides: 6. The CDR3: CASSIAAGVTGELFF. The CDR3 DNA sequence: TGTGCCAGTAGTATCGCTGCGGGAGTAACCGGGGAGCTGTTTTTT.

The gene calls are TRBV7-6 and TRBJ2-6; 8 nucleotides align to TRBD1. The CDR3 is made up of 18 amino acids. Germline V CDR1 and CDR2: SGHVS, FNYEAQ. V lost 5 bases to trimming and J lost 0 bases; unmatched junction nucleotides: 9. The CDR3 region is CASSPETGASSGANVLTF. The CDR3 DNA sequence: TGTGCCAGCAGCCCAGAGACAGGGGCCAGCTCTGGGGCCAACGTCCTGACTTTC.

This chain joins TRBV19 and TRBJ1-6; weak D call: TRBD1 (5 bases). The CDR3 runs to 15 residues. Germline CDR1 LNHDA, CDR2 SQIVND (reference sequence). Trimming stripped 5 bases from V and 7 bases from J, with 15 bases between. CDR3 sequence reads: CASSAQVAPNSPLHF. CDR3 sequence (DNA): TGTGCCAGTAGTGCACAGGTGGCACCAAATTCACCCCTCCACTTT. The complete variable domain, with remaining parts taken from reference TRBV19 and TRBJ1-6, reads DGGITQSPKYLFRKEGQNVTLSCEQNLNHDAMYWYRQDPGQGLRLIYYSQIVNDFQKGDIAEGYSVSREKKESFPLTVTSAQKNPTAFYLCASSAQVAPNSPLHFGNGTRLTVT.

The chain links TRBV5-8 to TRBJ2-3; 8 nucleotides agree with TRBD2. The CDR3 spans 15 residues. The germline V gene encodes CDR1 SGHTS and CDR2 YDEGEE. Trimming at V came to 2 bases and at J to 0 bases, leaving 2 bases not matched to a gene. CDR3 region: CASSLAGESTDTQYF. The CDR3 nucleotides are TGTGCCAGCAGCTTAGCGGGAGAGAGCACAGATACGCAGTATTTT.

A note on this clone: One junction end disagrees with the germline gene, perhaps due to a read error. The chain joins TRBV5-1 to TRBJ2-5, with 7 bases identical to TRBD1. The CDR3 consists of 14 residues. CDR1 and CDR2 from the germline V gene are SGHRS and YFSETQ. This chain's CDR3 is CAGSRDSLQETQYF. As DNA, the CDR3 is TGCGCCGGCAGCCGGGACAGCCTACAAGAGACCCAGTACTTC.

This chain links TRBV5-1 with TRBJ2-3; a weak D match, TRBD1 (5 bases). The CDR3 extends over 14 amino acids. Between the trimmed V and J ends, which lost 5 bases and 4 bases, there was a span of 14 bases. CDR1 SGHRS and CDR2 YFSETQ come from the germline V gene. CDR3 residues: CASSKGYGPDTQYF. CDR3 sequence (DNA): TGCGCCAGCAGTAAGGGGTATGGGCCAGATACGCAGTATTTT.

This sequence joins TRBV10-1 and TRBJ1-6, with D possibly TRBD1 on 6 matching bases. Germline V gives CDR1 WNHNN, CDR2 SYGVQD (reference sequence). Trimming left V 2 bases short and J 2 bases short, with 22 bases between. The CDR3 is made up of 20 amino acids. This chain's CDR3 is CASSEQATGRGGTYNSPLHF. CDR3 coding DNA: TGCGCCAGCAGTGAGCAGGCCACTGGGAGGGGGGGCACCTATAATTCACCCCTCCACTTT.

V is TRBV7-9 and J is TRBJ1-4; D gene ambiguous. The CDR3 consists of 11 residues. Between the trimmed V and J ends, which lost 11 bases and 8 bases, there was a span of 12 bases. Germline V lookup: CDR1 SEHNR, CDR2 FQNEAQ (reference sequence). CDR3 coding DNA: TGTGCCGCCGACCCTTGGGAAAAACTGTTTTTT. Translation gives CAADPWEKLFF.

This chain uses TRBV5-1 with TRBJ2-7; the match to TRBD1 covers 9 bases. CDR3 size: 14 residues. V trimming: 1 base; J trimming: 3 bases; junction bases outside the gene matches: 2. Germline lookup yields CDR1 SGHRS and CDR2 YFSETQ. CDR3 sequence reads: CASSLQTGGYEQYF. The CDR3 DNA sequence: TGCGCCAGCAGCTTGCAGACAGGGGGCTACGAGCAGTACTTC.

This clone was seen only once. The J gene is TRBJ1-5, the V gene TRBV5-8; a possible D gene is TRBD1 (5 bases). The CDR3 extends over 19 amino acids. Germline loops: CDR1 SGHTS, CDR2 YDEGEE. The V end lost 4 bases, the J end lost 6 bases, and 29 bases lay between the germline ends. This CDR3 reads CASSPEGGGPGLPSQPQHF. As DNA, the CDR3 is TGTGCCAGCAGCCCCGAGGGTGGAGGTCCGGGGCTACCAAGTCAGCCCCAGCATTTT.

This clone was seen just once. The gene calls are TRBV4-1 and TRBJ2-2; perhaps TRBD1 as D (6 bases). The CDR3 is 16 amino acids. Trimming left V 3 bases short and J 3 bases short, with 14 bases between. CDR1 is MGHRA, CDR2 YSYEKL, per germline. CDR3 DNA: TGCGCCAGCAGCCAGATACAGGGTTTGCACACCGGGGAGCTGTTTTTT. Its protein is CASSQIQGLHTGELFF.

The CDR3 DNA is TGCGCCAGCAGCTTACAGGGACGAGCGGGAGGTTCCGGGACAGATACGCAGTATTTT. Protein sequence: CASSLQGRAGGSGTDTQYF. This chain uses TRBV5-1 with TRBJ2-3, with TRBD2 matching over 9 bases. V was clipped by 2 bases and J by 3 bases; unmatched bases: 16. Germline V gene lookup returns CDR1 SGHRS and CDR2 YFSETQ. The CDR3 has 19 amino acids.

The DNA of the CDR3 is TGTGCCAGCAGGAGTTCGGGACAGGGGCCTGAGCAGTTCTTC. It translates to CASRSSGQGPEQFF. The chain has TRBV6-5 and TRBJ2-1; TRBD1 agrees at 10 bases. The V segment lost 6 bases and the J segment 9 bases; nucleotides outside the gene matches: 8. CDR3 size: 14 residues. CDR1 is MNHEY and CDR2 is SVGAGI in the germline V gene.

CDR3 nucleotides: TGTGCCTGCCCCCCTAGGGGCCCCGGTTCACCCCTCCACTTT. Protein: CACPPRGPGSPLHF. V and J are TRBV30 and TRBJ1-6, with D perhaps TRBD1 (5 bases). From germline, CDR1 is GTSNPN and CDR2 SVGIG (reference sequence). V was pared by 6 bases and J by 9 bases, with 18 bases between. The CDR3 contains 14 residues. The whole variable domain, filled in from reference TRBV30 and TRBJ1-6, reads SQTIHQWPATLVQPVGSPLSLECTVEGTSNPNLYWYRQAAGRGLQLLFYSVGIGQISSEVPQNLSASRPQDRQFILSSKKLLLSDSGFYLCACPPRGPGSPLHFGNGTRLTVT.